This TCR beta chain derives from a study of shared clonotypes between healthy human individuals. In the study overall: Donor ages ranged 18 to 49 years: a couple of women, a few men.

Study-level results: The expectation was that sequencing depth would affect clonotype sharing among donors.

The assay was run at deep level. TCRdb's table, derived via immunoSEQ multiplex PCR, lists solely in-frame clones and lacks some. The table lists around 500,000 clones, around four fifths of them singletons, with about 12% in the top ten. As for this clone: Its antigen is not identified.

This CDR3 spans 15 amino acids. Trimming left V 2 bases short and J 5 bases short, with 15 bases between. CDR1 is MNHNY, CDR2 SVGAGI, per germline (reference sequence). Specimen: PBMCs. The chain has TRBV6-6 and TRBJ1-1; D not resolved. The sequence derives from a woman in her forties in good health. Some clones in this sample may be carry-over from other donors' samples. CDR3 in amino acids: CASSYGPSDATEAFF. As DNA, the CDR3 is TGTGCCAGCAGTTACGGACCTTCGGATGCGACTGAAGCTTTCTTT.